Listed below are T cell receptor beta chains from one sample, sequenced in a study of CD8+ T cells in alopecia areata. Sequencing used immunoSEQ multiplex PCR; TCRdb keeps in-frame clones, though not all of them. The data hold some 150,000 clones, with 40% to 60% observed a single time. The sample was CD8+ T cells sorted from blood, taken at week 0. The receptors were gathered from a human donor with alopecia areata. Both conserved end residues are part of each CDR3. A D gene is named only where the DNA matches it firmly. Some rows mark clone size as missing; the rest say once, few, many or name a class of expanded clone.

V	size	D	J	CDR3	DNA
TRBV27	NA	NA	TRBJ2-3	CASTPPCAECADTQYF	TGTGCCAGCACCCCCCCGTGTGCAGAGTGTGCAGATACGCAGTATTTT
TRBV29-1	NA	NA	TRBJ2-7	CSVEGGQKSYEQYF	TGCAGCGTTGAAGGGGGGCAGAAGTCCTACGAGCAGTACTTC
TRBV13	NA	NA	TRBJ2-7	CASSSHTGEGPYEQYF	TGTGCCAGCAGCTCCCACACGGGCGAGGGTCCCTACGAGCAGTACTTC
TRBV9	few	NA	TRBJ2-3	CASSPEDNTDTQYF	TGTGCCAGCAGCCCCGAGGACAACACAGATACGCAGTATTTT
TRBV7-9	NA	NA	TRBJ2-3	CASSLSGPSTDTQYF	TGTGCCAGCAGCTTATCGGGCCCGAGCACAGATACGCAGTATTTT
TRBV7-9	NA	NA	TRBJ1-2	CASSTRAYGYTF	TGTGCCAGCAGCACCCGAGCCTATGGCTACACCTTC
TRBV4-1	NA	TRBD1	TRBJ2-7	CASSQDFSRQGSYEQYF	TGCGCCAGCAGCCAAGATTTCTCACGACAGGGTTCCTACGAGCAGTACTTC
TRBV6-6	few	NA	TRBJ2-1	CASSYSDNEQFF	TGTGCCAGCAGCTACAGTGACAATGAGCAGTTCTTC
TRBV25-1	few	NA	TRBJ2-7	CASSPNRQGTYEQYF	TGTGCCAGCAGTCCGAACAGGCAAGGGACCTACGAGCAGTACTTC
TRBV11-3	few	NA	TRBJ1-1	CASSLGRNTEAFF	TGTGCCAGCAGCTTAGGAAGGAACACTGAAGCTTTCTTT
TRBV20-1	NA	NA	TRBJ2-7	CSATSDDEQYF	TGCAGTGCTACATCGGATGACGAGCAGTACTTC
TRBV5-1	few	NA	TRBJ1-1	CASSSTGDGPEAFF	TGCGCCAGCAGTTCTACAGGAGATGGCCCTGAAGCTTTCTTT
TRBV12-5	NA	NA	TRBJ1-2	CASGPWKYGYTF	TGTGCTAGTGGTCCTTGGAAATATGGCTACACCTTC
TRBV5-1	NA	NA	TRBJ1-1	CASSLSQDKREAFF	TGCGCCAGCAGCTTGTCACAGGATAAACGTGAAGCTTTCTTT
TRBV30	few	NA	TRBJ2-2	CARLGGGTGELFF	TGTGCCCGGTTAGGGGGGGGTACCGGGGAGCTGTTTTTT
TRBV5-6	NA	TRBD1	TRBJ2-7	CASSLNRGYEQYF	TGTGCCAGCAGCTTGAACAGGGGTTACGAGCAGTACTTC
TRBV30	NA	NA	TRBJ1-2	CAWSSDGYTF	TGTGCCTGGAGTAGCGATGGCTACACCTTC
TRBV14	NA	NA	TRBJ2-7	CASRRSGSRDAEQYF	TGTGCCAGCAGACGGTCCGGGTCCCGAGATGCCGAGCAGTACTTC
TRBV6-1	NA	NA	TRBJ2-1	CASIKGNNEQFF	TGTGCCAGCATTAAAGGTAACAATGAGCAGTTCTTC
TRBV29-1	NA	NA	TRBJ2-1	CSVEAGSNEQFF	TGCAGCGTTGAGGCTGGATCCAATGAGCAGTTCTTC
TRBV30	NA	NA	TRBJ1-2	CAWSHRDPIYGYTF	TGTGCCTGGAGCCACCGGGACCCCATTTATGGCTACACCTTC
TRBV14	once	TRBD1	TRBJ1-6	CASSESIGTASSYNSPLHF	TGTGCCAGCAGCGAGTCTATCGGGACAGCCAGCTCCTATAATTCACCCCTCCACTTT
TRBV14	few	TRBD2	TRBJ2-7	CASSLETAGGLWEQYF	TGTGCCAGCAGCCTGGAGACGGCGGGGGGCCTCTGGGAGCAGTACTTC
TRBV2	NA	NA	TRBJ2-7	CASSDPLEEFGEQYF	TGTGCCAGCAGTGACCCTTTAGAGGAGTTTGGCGAGCAGTACTTC
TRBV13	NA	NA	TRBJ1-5	CASSPGSAPPQHF	TGTGCCAGCAGCCCAGGGTCGGCCCCGCCCCAGCATTTT
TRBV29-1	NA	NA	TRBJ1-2	CSVPPSGEGYTF	TGCAGCGTCCCACCGTCGGGGGAGGGCTACACCTTC
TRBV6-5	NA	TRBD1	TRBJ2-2	CASSYSQGELTGELFF	TGTGCCAGCAGTTACTCCCAGGGGGAGTTGACCGGGGAGCTGTTTTTT
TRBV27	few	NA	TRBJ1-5	CASSETDSNQPQHF	TGTGCCAGCAGTGAGACAGATAGCAATCAGCCCCAGCATTTT
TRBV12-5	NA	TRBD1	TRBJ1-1	CASGLLTGQGDAEAFF	TGTGCTAGTGGTTTGCTCACCGGACAGGGCGACGCTGAAGCTTTCTTT
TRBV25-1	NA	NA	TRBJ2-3	CASSERRLTDTQYF	TGTGCCAGCAGTGAGCGTCGACTCACAGATACGCAGTATTTT
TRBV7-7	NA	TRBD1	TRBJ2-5	CASSANDRGGALETQYF	TGTGCCAGCAGCGCGAACGACCGAGGGGGCGCCTTGGAGACCCAGTACTTC
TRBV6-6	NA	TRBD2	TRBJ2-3	CASIQDPGLAGDTQYF	TGTGCCAGCATCCAAGACCCGGGACTAGCGGGGGATACGCAGTATTTT
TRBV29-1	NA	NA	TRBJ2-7	CSVGDLRGSYEQYF	TGCAGCGTTGGGGACTTGAGAGGCTCCTACGAGCAGTACTTC
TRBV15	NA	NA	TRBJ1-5	CATNDGSPQPQHF	TGTGCCACCAACGATGGTTCCCCCCAGCCCCAGCATTTT
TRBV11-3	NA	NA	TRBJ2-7	CASSLASGAYEQYF	TGTGCCAGCAGCTTAGCGTCAGGGGCCTACGAGCAGTACTTC
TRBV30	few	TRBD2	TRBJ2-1	CAWSLGLADEQFF	TGTGCCTGGAGTCTGGGACTAGCCGATGAGCAGTTCTTC
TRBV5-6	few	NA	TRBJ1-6	CASGTVSSYNSPLHF	TGTGCCAGCGGGACTGTGAGCTCCTATAATTCACCCCTCCACTTT
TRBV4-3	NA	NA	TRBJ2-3	CASSQDRGDHDTQYF	TGCGCCAGCAGCCAAGACAGGGGGGACCACGATACGCAGTATTTT
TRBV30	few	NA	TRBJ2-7	CAWTGHRSYEQYF	TGTGCCTGGACTGGACACCGATCCTACGAGCAGTACTTC
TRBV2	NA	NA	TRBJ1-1	CASSEGTVEAFF	TGTGCCAGCAGTGAAGGGACAGTTGAAGCTTTCTTT
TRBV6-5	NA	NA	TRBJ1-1	CASSLGRGTEAFF	TGTGCCAGCAGTTTAGGACGGGGCACTGAAGCTTTCTTT
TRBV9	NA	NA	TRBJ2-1	CASSVVGREQFF	TGTGCCAGCAGCGTGGTGGGCAGGGAGCAGTTCTTC
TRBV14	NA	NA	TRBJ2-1	CASSGGTKNEQFF	TGTGCCAGCAGCGGGGGGACGAAAAATGAGCAGTTCTTC
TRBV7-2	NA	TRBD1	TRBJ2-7	CASSWDRDPTGEPTKQYF	TGTGCCAGCAGCTGGGACAGGGACCCCACCGGTGAACCTACGAAGCAGTACTTC
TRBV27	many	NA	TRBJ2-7	CASSSDPTYEQYF	TGTGCCAGCAGTTCGGACCCCACGTACGAGCAGTACTTC
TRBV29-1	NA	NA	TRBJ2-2	CSVEEENTGELFF	TGCAGCGTTGAAGAAGAAAACACCGGGGAGCTGTTTTTT
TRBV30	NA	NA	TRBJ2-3	CAWSAGEASTDTQYF	TGTGCCTGGAGTGCCGGGGAGGCTAGCACAGATACGCAGTATTTT
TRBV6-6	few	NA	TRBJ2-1	CASGTYNEQFF	TGTGCCAGCGGAACCTACAATGAGCAGTTCTTC
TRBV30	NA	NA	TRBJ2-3	CAWSVGPNTDTQYF	TGTGCCTGGAGTGTCGGACCTAACACAGATACGCAGTATTTT
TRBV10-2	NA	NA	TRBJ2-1	CASSSASSYNEQFF	TGCGCCAGCAGTTCGGCGAGCTCCTACAATGAGCAGTTCTTC
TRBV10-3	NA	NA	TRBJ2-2	CAIRIGYQTGELFF	TGTGCCATCAGGATAGGGTATCAAACCGGGGAGCTGTTTTTT
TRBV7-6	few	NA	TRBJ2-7	CASSLAETRYEQYF	TGTGCCAGCAGCTTAGCGGAGACCCGCTACGAGCAGTACTTC
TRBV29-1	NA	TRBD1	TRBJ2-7	CSVEIPGGSYEQYF	TGCAGCGTTGAAATTCCAGGGGGCTCCTACGAGCAGTACTTC
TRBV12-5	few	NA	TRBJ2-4	CASALDRPQYF	TGTGCTAGTGCCCTAGACAGACCTCAGTACTTC
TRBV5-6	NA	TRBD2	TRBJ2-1	CASRLALAGVNEQFF	TGTGCCAGCAGACTTGCGCTTGCGGGGGTCAATGAGCAGTTCTTC
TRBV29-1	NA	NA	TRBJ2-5	CSVLTGPRETQYF	TGCAGCGTCCTAACAGGGCCCAGGGAGACCCAGTACTTC
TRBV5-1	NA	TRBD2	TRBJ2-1	CASAESGGLYNEQFF	TGCGCCAGCGCAGAGAGCGGGGGACTGTACAATGAGCAGTTCTTC